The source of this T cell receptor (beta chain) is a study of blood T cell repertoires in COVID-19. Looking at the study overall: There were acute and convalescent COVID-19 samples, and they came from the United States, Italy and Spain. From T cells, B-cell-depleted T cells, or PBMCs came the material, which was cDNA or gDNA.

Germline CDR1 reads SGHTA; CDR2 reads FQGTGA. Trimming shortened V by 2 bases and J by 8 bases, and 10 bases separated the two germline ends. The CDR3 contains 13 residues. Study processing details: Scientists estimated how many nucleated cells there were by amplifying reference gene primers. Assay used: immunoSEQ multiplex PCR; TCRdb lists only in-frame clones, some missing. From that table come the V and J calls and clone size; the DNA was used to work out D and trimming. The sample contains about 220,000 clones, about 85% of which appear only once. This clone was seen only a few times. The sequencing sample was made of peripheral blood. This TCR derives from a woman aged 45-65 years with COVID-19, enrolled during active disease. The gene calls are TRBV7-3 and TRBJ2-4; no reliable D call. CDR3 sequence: CASSLQVDDIQYF. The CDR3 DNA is TGTGCCAGCAGCTTACAGGTTGATGACATTCAGTACTTC. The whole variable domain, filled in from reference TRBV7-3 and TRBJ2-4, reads GAGVSQTPSNKVTEKGKYVELRCDPISGHTALYWYRQSLGQGPEFLIYFQGTGAADDSGLPNDRFFAVRPEGSVSTLKIQRTERGDSAVYLCASSLQVDDIQYFGAGTRLSVL.